Detailed here is one T cell receptor beta chain. UMI-tagged 5'RACE template switching yielded the TCR beta cDNA. TCRdb reprocessed the 5' RACE reads, keeping one entry per CDR3 protein, no DNA. The sample includes about 550,000 distinct CDR3 sequences. The germline gives CDR1 SEHNR, CDR2 FQNEAQ (reference sequence). The CDR3 is 16 amino acids. The sample belongs to a study of T cells expressing NK-cell markers. The rearrangement uses TRBV7-9 and TRBJ2-1; TCRdb indicates TRBD1, and absent DNA this call remains unverified. This receptor was obtained from a man in his late teens or twenties in good health. Sequencing input: blood T cells: a sorted CD56 or NKG2C T cell subset, CD4+ or CD8+ T cells, or bulk PBMC T cells (not recorded which). CDR3 region: CASSPWPGGLPNEQFF.